The 11 T cell receptor beta chains below all came from one sample that was sequenced in a study of tumor-infiltrating lymphocytes in primary liver carcinoma. From roughly 18-30 mg of unsorted bulk tissue, DNA and RNA were co-extracted together. Total RNA (approximately 500 ng) served as template for TCR beta cDNA synthesis primed by a constant-region primer. Three nested multiplex PCR rounds, a slightly modified ARM-PCR method, built the TCR beta libraries. With TRBV1-TRBV30 forward primers and a C-beta reverse primer, the first two PCR rounds were run for 10 cycles each. In TCRdb, the multiplex PCR reads were re-called with MiXCR into one record per CDR3 protein. Here the sample spans 100,000 or so distinct CDR3 sequences, around 71% being singletons. The sequenced sample was liver tumor tissue from sampling region 2. Indicated subset: tumor region T2, inferior pole. The source of these receptors is a woman aged 55-70 years with primary liver carcinoma and hepatitis B virus infection.

Concerning this clonotype itself: This could be a read error, since a much larger clone is one nucleotide away. This is likely a read error, given that the CDR3 carries no conserved phenylalanine or tryptophan at its end. The chain joins TRBV14 to TRBJ2-1; 14 bases fit TRBD2. This CDR3 spans 16 amino acids. The junction had 6 bases not matched to a gene; V was cut back by 2 bases and J by 9 bases. Germline CDR1 reads SGHDN; CDR2 reads FVKESK. The CDR3, as DNA: TGTGCCAGCAGCCAACTGGGACTAGCGGGAGCGGGTGAGCAGTTCATC. Its translation: CASSQLGLAGAGEQFI.

This chain connects TRBV12-3 or TRBV12-4 to TRBJ2-2; TRBD1 agrees at 7 bases. This CDR3 region has 16 residues. After removal of 2 bases from V and 10 bases from J, the junction contained 13 bases not matched to a gene. DNA of the CDR3: TGTGCCAGCAGTTTACCGGGACAGTGGATAATCGAGGAGCTGTTTTTT. Residues: CASSLPGQWIIEELFF.

Of note for this clonotype: It is likely a read error, because the conserved phenylalanine at the end of the CDR3 is missing. The chain has TRBV28 and TRBJ1-6, with 8 bases that match TRBD1. This CDR3 is built from 16 residues. With 7 bases clipped from V and 7 bases from J, the junction kept 12 bases outside the gene matches. Per germline, CDR1 MDHEN and CDR2 SYDVKM. The CDR3 bases are TGTGCCAGCAAACCCGGTCGACAGGGGTTCAATTCACCCCTCCACTTG. It yields the protein CASKPGRQGFNSPLHL.

On this clonotype: Likely a read error: the CDR3 ends without its conserved phenylalanine or tryptophan. The rearrangement joins TRBV4-1 to TRBJ2-3; 12 bases map to TRBD2. Trimming took 1 base from V and 7 from J; bases not matched to a gene: 21. The CDR3 covers 21 residues. Germline CDR1 is MGHRA and CDR2 is YSYEKL. CDR3 in amino acids: CASSQGGLAGGDKDSPNTQYS. CDR3 DNA: TGCGCCAGCAGCCAAGGAGGGCTAGCGGGAGGGGATAAAGACAGCCCAAATACGCAGTATTCT.

The J gene is TRBJ2-7, the V gene TRBV29-1, with 9 bases identical to TRBD1. V lost 7 bases, J lost 7 bases, and 14 bases stayed unmatched. Germline CDR1 and CDR2: SQVTM and ANQGSEA. The CDR3 is 14 residues long. CDR3 amino acids: CSAQYRGRASEQYF. The CDR3 nucleotides are TGCAGCGCGCAGTACAGGGGGCGTGCATCGGAGCAGTACTTC.

Concerning this clonotype itself: A single base separates this from a much larger clone, so it may be a read error. Written as DNA, the CDR3 is TGCGCCAGCAGCCTGGACAAGTCTGACTATGGCTACACCTTC. This codes for CASSLDKSDYGYTF. The gene calls are TRBV5-1 and TRBJ1-2, with D perhaps matching TRBD1 (5 bases). CDR3 length equals 14 residues. Trimming left V 4 bases short and J 3 bases short, with 13 bases between. Germline V gives CDR1 SGHRS, CDR2 YFSETQ.

Worth noting for this clonotype: One end of the junction varies from germline; a read error may be responsible. V and J are TRBV11-1 and TRBJ2-1; D not resolved. The CDR3 spans 12 residues. The germline gives CDR1 SGHAT, CDR2 FQDESV (reference sequence). CDR3: CASSLEPHGQIF. The DNA for the CDR3 is TGTGCCAGCAGCTTAGAACCCCATGGGCAGATCTTC.

This clonotype was seen many times. This rearrangement joins TRBV6-5 to TRBJ2-1, with unresolved D. Germline V CDR1 and CDR2: MNHEY, SVGAGI. The CDR3 loop spans 12 amino acids. Trimming left V 5 bases short and J 4 bases short, with 6 bases between. The CDR3 reads CASSTTYNEQFF. The CDR3 DNA reads TGTGCCAGCAGTACTACTTACAATGAGCAGTTCTTC.

Concerning this clonotype itself: Germline is not matched at one junction end, which may reflect a read error. V is TRBV29-1 and J is TRBJ2-4; D may be TRBD1 (7 bases). CDR3 size: 15 residues. The germline V gene has CDR1 SQVTM and CDR2 ANQGSEA. CDR3: CSAWRGDSAKNTQYF. The CDR3 region has the DNA TGCAGCGCCTGGAGGGGGGACAGCGCTAAAAACACTCAGTACTTC.

This chain uses TRBV7-9 with TRBJ2-2, with D hard to call. CDR1 SEHNR and CDR2 FQNEAQ come from the germline V gene (reference sequence). The V gene lost 5 bases and the J gene lost 1 base, with 5 bases spanning the gap. The CDR3 is 13 amino acids. CDR3 sequence reads: CASSPQNTGELFF. CDR3 sequence (DNA): TGTGCCAGCAGCCCTCAGAACACCGGGGAGCTGTTTTTT.

Of note for this clonotype: Without the conserved terminal phenylalanine or tryptophan, this CDR3 likely stems from a read error. J is TRBJ1-1 and V is TRBV5-5; D unclear. This CDR3 comprises 12 residues. V was trimmed by 9 bases and J by 7 bases, leaving 16 bases between them. Germline CDR1 and CDR2: SGHKS and YYEKEE (reference sequence). CDR3 coding DNA: TGTGCCAACTGTTTGGGAGGGAATGAAGCTTTCATT. Residues: CANCLGGNEAFI.